Reported below is one TCR beta chain. The sample originates from a study of blood T cell repertoires in COVID-19. About the research overall: Samples of COVID-19 (acute and convalescent) were obtained from the United States, Italy and Spain. The cDNA or gDNA used as material had been derived from T cells, B-cell-depleted T cells, or PBMCs.

As originally analysed: Amplification with reference gene primers provided the estimates of nucleated cell counts. Using immunoSEQ multiplex PCR, the repertoire was profiled, and TCRdb retains in-frame clones only, with some absent. D and trimming were read from the DNA, whereas the V and J calls and clone size are those reported in that table. Of over 45,000 clones listed, around four fifths are singletons. CDR1 GTSNPN and CDR2 SVGIG come from the germline V gene (reference sequence). Deletions cut 5 bases from V and 5 bases from J, with 12 bases between. The CDR3 runs 12 residues. The specimen sequenced was peripheral blood. The origin of this receptor is an elderly woman with acute or convalescent COVID-19. The chain is built from TRBV30 and TRBJ2-5; D perhaps matches TRBD2 (5 bases). CDR3 nucleotides: TGTGCCTGGGGCGGACTCTGGGAGACCCAGTACTTC. Its translation: CAWGGLWETQYF. Variable domain in full (rest from reference TRBV30 and TRBJ2-5): SQTIHQWPATLVQPVGSPLSLECTVEGTSNPNLYWYRQAAGRGLQLLFYSVGIGQISSEVPQNLSASRPQDRQFILSSKKLLLSDSGFYLCAWGGLWETQYFGPGTRLLVL.